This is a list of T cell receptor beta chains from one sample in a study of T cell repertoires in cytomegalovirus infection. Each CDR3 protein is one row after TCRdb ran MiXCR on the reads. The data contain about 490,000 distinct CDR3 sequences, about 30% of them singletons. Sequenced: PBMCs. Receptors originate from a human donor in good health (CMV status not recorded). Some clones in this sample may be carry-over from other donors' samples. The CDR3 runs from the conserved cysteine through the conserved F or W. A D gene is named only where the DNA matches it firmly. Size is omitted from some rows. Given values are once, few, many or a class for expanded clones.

CDR3nt: TGTGCCAGCAGCTTAGGTTCAGCGGGGCTAACCTACAATGAGCAGTTCTTC
CDR3aa: CASSLGSAGLTYNEQFF
d_gene: TRBD2
abundance: many
v_gene: TRBV7-8
j_gene: TRBJ2-1

CDR3nt: TGTGCCAGCAGTACACCTTTAGGACCCTATCGGGACGCGGTTGAGACAGATACGCAGTATTTT
CDR3aa: CASSTPLGPYRDAVETDTQYF
d_gene: NA
abundance: few
v_gene: TRBV28
j_gene: TRBJ2-3

CDR3nt: TGTGCCAGCAGCTGGGGGACAGGGCTTAATGAAGCTTTCTTT
CDR3aa: CASSWGTGLNEAFF
d_gene: TRBD1
abundance: few
v_gene: TRBV7-9
j_gene: TRBJ1-1

CDR3nt: TGTGCCAGCAGAGGGACAGGCCTGGTAGATGAAAAACTGTTTTTT
CDR3aa: CASRGTGLVDEKLFF
d_gene: TRBD1
abundance: NA
v_gene: TRBV27
j_gene: TRBJ1-4

CDR3nt: TGTGCCAGCAGAGGGTGGGACACTGAAGCTTTCTTT
CDR3aa: CASRGWDTEAFF
d_gene: NA
abundance: NA
v_gene: TRBV6-1
j_gene: TRBJ1-1

CDR3nt: TGTGCCAGCAGCTTTCCCATGAACACTGAAGCTTTCTTT
CDR3aa: CASSFPMNTEAFF
d_gene: NA
abundance: many
v_gene: TRBV7-8
j_gene: TRBJ1-1

CDR3nt: TGTGCCAGCAGTACCCGTGGACTAGCGGGGCAAGAGACCCAGTACTTC
CDR3aa: CASSTRGLAGQETQYF
d_gene: TRBD2
abundance: NA
v_gene: TRBV6-5
j_gene: TRBJ2-5

CDR3nt: TGTGCCAGTAGTACCCAAAGCGCATCCTACAATGAGCAGTTCTTC
CDR3aa: CASSTQSASYNEQFF
d_gene: NA
abundance: few
v_gene: TRBV19
j_gene: TRBJ2-1

CDR3nt: TGTGCCACGCTGATGGGACTAGCGGGATTGTACAATGAGCAGTTCTTC
CDR3aa: CATLMGLAGLYNEQFF
d_gene: TRBD2
abundance: NA
v_gene: TRBV7-2
j_gene: TRBJ2-1

CDR3nt: TGTGCCAGCAGCTTATACGAGACTAGCGGGGGTAATGAGCAGTTCTTC
CDR3aa: CASSLYETSGGNEQFF
d_gene: TRBD2
abundance: many
v_gene: TRBV7-2
j_gene: TRBJ2-1

CDR3nt: TGTGCCAGTACCGAAGGGGCAACTAATGAAAAACTGTTTTTT
CDR3aa: CASTEGATNEKLFF
d_gene: NA
abundance: NA
v_gene: TRBV19
j_gene: TRBJ1-4

CDR3nt: TGTGCCAGCCGCAGCGGACAGTTGTACGAGCAGTACTTC
CDR3aa: CASRSGQLYEQYF
d_gene: NA
abundance: NA
v_gene: TRBV7-4
j_gene: TRBJ2-7

CDR3nt: TGTGCCAGTAGTTTAGCGGGAGGGAGGTATGAGCAGTTCTTC
CDR3aa: CASSLAGGRYEQFF
d_gene: TRBD2
abundance: NA
v_gene: TRBV19
j_gene: TRBJ2-1

CDR3nt: TGTGCCACCAGCAGAGATACAACTAGCGGGAGTTGGCCTGGGGCCAACGTCCTGACTTTC
CDR3aa: CATSRDTTSGSWPGANVLTF
d_gene: TRBD2
abundance: few
v_gene: TRBV15
j_gene: TRBJ2-6

CDR3nt: TGTGCCAGCAGCCGTGACAAAATGCAGGCTTTCTTT
CDR3aa: CASSRDKMQAFF
d_gene: NA
abundance: NA
v_gene: TRBV9
j_gene: TRBJ1-1

CDR3nt: TGTGCCAGCAGCTTAGACCCGGGGACAGGGGGTCGGCCCCAGCATTTT
CDR3aa: CASSLDPGTGGRPQHF
d_gene: TRBD1
abundance: many
v_gene: TRBV7-2
j_gene: TRBJ1-5

CDR3nt: TGCGCCAGCAGCCTACGGGCAGGGGAAAATGAAAAACTGTTTTTT
CDR3aa: CASSLRAGENEKLFF
d_gene: NA
abundance: NA
v_gene: TRBV4-3
j_gene: TRBJ1-4

CDR3nt: TGTGCCAGCAGCTTAGGGGCTGGCGTACAAGAGACCCAGTACTTC
CDR3aa: CASSLGAGVQETQYF
d_gene: NA
abundance: medium-sized
v_gene: TRBV7-2
j_gene: TRBJ2-5

CDR3nt: TGTGCCAGCTCACCCTCCTGGGATGGTTATGAAAAACTGTTTTTT
CDR3aa: CASSPSWDGYEKLFF
d_gene: NA
abundance: NA
v_gene: TRBV18
j_gene: TRBJ1-4

CDR3nt: TGCGCCAGCAGCTTTGGACGGACTAGCGGCAATGAGCAGTTCTTC
CDR3aa: CASSFGRTSGNEQFF
d_gene: TRBD2
abundance: few
v_gene: TRBV5-1
j_gene: TRBJ2-1

CDR3nt: TGCGCCAGCAGTGAGTCCCCAGAGAACACTGAAGCTTTCTTT
CDR3aa: CASSESPENTEAFF
d_gene: NA
abundance: NA
v_gene: TRBV10-2
j_gene: TRBJ1-1

CDR3nt: TGTGCCAGCAACAACGGGGGGTCGACCAATCAGCCCCAGCATTTT
CDR3aa: CASNNGGSTNQPQHF
d_gene: NA
abundance: NA
v_gene: TRBV19
j_gene: TRBJ1-5

CDR3nt: TGTGCCAGCAGCTCACAGGGGACGAACACTGAAGCTTTCTTT
CDR3aa: CASSSQGTNTEAFF
d_gene: TRBD1
abundance: NA
v_gene: TRBV7-3
j_gene: TRBJ1-1

CDR3nt: TGTGCCAGCAGCCCGGGGGAAAGAGGTCAGCCCCAGCATTTT
CDR3aa: CASSPGERGQPQHF
d_gene: NA
abundance: few
v_gene: TRBV7-8
j_gene: TRBJ1-5

CDR3nt: TGTGCCAGCAGCTTAGACGGGATCGGGAATACGCAGTATTTT
CDR3aa: CASSLDGIGNTQYF
d_gene: NA
abundance: NA
v_gene: TRBV11-2
j_gene: TRBJ2-3

CDR3nt: TGTGCCAGCAGTTTACGGTACCCTAGGTCACCCCTCCACTTT
CDR3aa: CASSLRYPRSPLHF
d_gene: NA
abundance: few
v_gene: TRBV28
j_gene: TRBJ1-6

CDR3nt: TGCGCCAGCAGCCAAGATCCTAACTACAATGAGCAGTTCTTC
CDR3aa: CASSQDPNYNEQFF
d_gene: NA
abundance: few
v_gene: TRBV4-3
j_gene: TRBJ2-1

CDR3nt: TGTGCCAGCAGTTTATCACCAGGGGCACAAGAGACCCAGTACTTC
CDR3aa: CASSLSPGAQETQYF
d_gene: NA
abundance: few
v_gene: TRBV27
j_gene: TRBJ2-5

CDR3nt: TGTGCCAGCAGTGCCCGACAGGGGGCCCCCAATGAAAAACTGTTTTTT
CDR3aa: CASSARQGAPNEKLFF
d_gene: TRBD1
abundance: NA
v_gene: TRBV28
j_gene: TRBJ1-4

CDR3nt: TGTGCCAGCAGCCCTCGGGGGGGGAATAGCAATCAGCCCCAGCATTTT
CDR3aa: CASSPRGGNSNQPQHF
d_gene: NA
abundance: many
v_gene: TRBV7-8
j_gene: TRBJ1-5

CDR3nt: TGCAGCGTTAAGGAGATCTATGGCTACACCTTC
CDR3aa: CSVKEIYGYTF
d_gene: NA
abundance: few
v_gene: TRBV29-1
j_gene: TRBJ1-2

CDR3nt: TGTGCCAGCAGCTGGGGCAGGGGCATGAACACTGAAGCTTTCTTT
CDR3aa: CASSWGRGMNTEAFF
d_gene: NA
abundance: NA
v_gene: TRBV5-6
j_gene: TRBJ1-1

CDR3nt: TGTGCCAGCAGCTTAGCGCTGGGACAGGGGGCGCAAAAACTGTTTTTT
CDR3aa: CASSLALGQGAQKLFF
d_gene: TRBD1
abundance: NA
v_gene: TRBV7-9
j_gene: TRBJ1-4

CDR3nt: TGTGCCAGCAGCTTAGTTGTGTCTCAGGGGGCAGATACGCAGTATTTT
CDR3aa: CASSLVVSQGADTQYF
d_gene: TRBD1
abundance: few
v_gene: TRBV11-3
j_gene: TRBJ2-3

CDR3nt: TGTGCCAGCAGCTTGGAGTACGGATTTCGGGATGACTATGGCTACACCTTC
CDR3aa: CASSLEYGFRDDYGYTF
d_gene: NA
abundance: NA
v_gene: TRBV5-4
j_gene: TRBJ1-2

CDR3nt: TGTGCCAGCAGCTTACTAGCGGGAGCTAGCACAGATACGCAGTATTTT
CDR3aa: CASSLLAGASTDTQYF
d_gene: TRBD2
abundance: NA
v_gene: TRBV7-6
j_gene: TRBJ2-3

CDR3nt: TGTGCCAGCAGCCGACTAGCGTTTAGCACAGATACGCAGTATTTT
CDR3aa: CASSRLAFSTDTQYF
d_gene: TRBD2
abundance: NA
v_gene: TRBV7-3
j_gene: TRBJ2-3

CDR3nt: TGTGCCAGCAGGTGGGGCGTGGTGGGGCAGGCTTTCTTT
CDR3aa: CASRWGVVGQAFF
d_gene: NA
abundance: few
v_gene: TRBV12-3/TRBV12-4
j_gene: TRBJ1-1

CDR3nt: TGTGCCAGCAGCTCCATCCGGGACAGGGGTGGAAACACCATATATTTT
CDR3aa: CASSSIRDRGGNTIYF
d_gene: TRBD1
abundance: many
v_gene: TRBV11-2
j_gene: TRBJ1-3

CDR3nt: TGTGCCAGCAGCTTAGCGCCGGCAGGGGGCAAGTATGGCTACACCTTC
CDR3aa: CASSLAPAGGKYGYTF
d_gene: TRBD1
abundance: few
v_gene: TRBV7-9
j_gene: TRBJ1-2

CDR3nt: TGCAGTGCAGTGATTATAGCGGGAGGGTGGTCCTACAATGAGCAGTTCTTC
CDR3aa: CSAVIIAGGWSYNEQFF
d_gene: TRBD2
abundance: few
v_gene: TRBV20-1
j_gene: TRBJ2-1

CDR3nt: TGTGCCACCAGCGGACAGGGGTTATTGAACACCGGGGAGCTGTTTTTT
CDR3aa: CATSGQGLLNTGELFF
d_gene: TRBD1
abundance: few
v_gene: TRBV15
j_gene: TRBJ2-2

CDR3nt: TGTGCCAGCAGTTCGACAGGGCTGCAGTATGGCTACACCTTC
CDR3aa: CASSSTGLQYGYTF
d_gene: TRBD1
abundance: many
v_gene: TRBV6-1
j_gene: TRBJ1-2

CDR3nt: TGTGCCAGCTCACAGGATATGGCTAGAGGAGAGACCCAGTACTTC
CDR3aa: CASSQDMARGETQYF
d_gene: NA
abundance: few
v_gene: TRBV18
j_gene: TRBJ2-5

CDR3nt: TGCGCCAGCAGCCCGGGGGACTCTGGAAACACCATATATTTT
CDR3aa: CASSPGDSGNTIYF
d_gene: NA
abundance: few
v_gene: TRBV4-1
j_gene: TRBJ1-3

CDR3nt: TGTGCCAGCACCAATAGAGAAGAGACCCAGTACTTC
CDR3aa: CASTNREETQYF
d_gene: NA
abundance: NA
v_gene: TRBV7-6
j_gene: TRBJ2-5

CDR3nt: TGCAGTGGGGCGGGAGGAAGCACAGATACGCAGTATTTT
CDR3aa: CSGAGGSTDTQYF
d_gene: TRBD2
abundance: few
v_gene: TRBV20-1
j_gene: TRBJ2-3

CDR3nt: TGCGCCAGCAGCCTCGCGGGGACCACGCAGTTCTTC
CDR3aa: CASSLAGTTQFF
d_gene: NA
abundance: few
v_gene: TRBV4-3
j_gene: TRBJ2-1